These 11 T cell receptor beta chains were all obtained from the same sample, sequenced in a study of CD8+CD57+ T cells in acquired aplastic anemia. Profiling that covered TCR beta VDJ and CDR3 relied on genomic DNA as its template. TCRdb re-derived calls from the reads in MiXCR, one entry per CDR3 protein. Found here are around 210,000 distinct CDR3 sequences, 65% of them singletons; the top ten hold roughly three fifths. Patients selected for sequencing had displayed CD8+CD57+ cell expansion by flow cytometry. Sequencing input: sorted CD4+, CD8+, or CD8+CD57+ T cells (not recorded which) from PBMCs. The receptors derive from a human donor with aplastic anemia.

The chain recombines TRBV7-9 with TRBJ1-5; the D is unclear. Trimming removed 5 bases at V and 2 bases at J, with 16 bases between. CDR3 size: 16 residues. The germline gives CDR1 SEHNR, CDR2 FQNEAQ (reference sequence). The CDR3 protein is CASSPQKGPGNQPQHF. CDR3 nucleotides: TGTGCCAGCAGCCCTCAGAAGGGTCCGGGCAATCAGCCCCAGCATTTT.

This sequence joins TRBV29-1 and TRBJ1-2, with no clear D. CDR3 length: 14 amino acids. CDR1 is SQVTM and CDR2 is ANQGSEA in the germline V gene. Trimming pared 1 base from V and 0 bases from J, leaving 9 bases between. Here the CDR3 DNA reads TGCAGCGTTGAAGGTTGGCCCGCTAACTATGGCTACACCTTC. Its translation is CSVEGWPANYGYTF.

This chain uses TRBV7-2 with TRBJ2-1; D remains ambiguous. This CDR3 is 15 amino acids long. V lost 1 base and J 2 bases, leaving 9 bases between the germline ends. The germline V gene encodes CDR1 SGHTA and CDR2 FQGNSA. In DNA, the CDR3 is TGTGCCAGCAGCTTAGGGTTGCCACCCTACAATGAGCAGTTCTTC. Translating it yields CASSLGLPPYNEQFF.

This clonotype appeared many times. The chain joins TRBV15 to TRBJ2-1; TRBD1 agrees at 7 bases. CDR1 LNHNV and CDR2 YYDKDF come from the germline V gene (reference sequence). The CDR3 runs to 18 residues. V lost 3 bases to trimming and J lost 3 bases; unmatched junction nucleotides: 14. CDR3 bases: TGTGCCACCAGCAGGCCAGGGGGTAATCGACAGTACTACAATGAGCAGTTCTTC. Residues: CATSRPGGNRQYYNEQFF. Together with reference TRBV15 and TRBJ2-1, the CDR3 gives the full variable domain: DAMVIQNPRYQVTQFGKPVTLSCSQTLNHNVMYWYQQKSSQAPKLLFHYYDKDFNNEADTPDNFQSRRPNTSFCFLDIRSPGLGDTAMYLCATSRPGGNRQYYNEQFFGPGTRLTVL.

The V and J genes are TRBV20-1 and TRBJ2-7, with D possibly being TRBD1 (6 bases). V was pared by 2 bases and J by 6 bases, with 11 bases between. The CDR3 has 12 amino acids. The germline V gene has CDR1 DFQATT and CDR2 SNEGSKA (reference sequence). The CDR3 loop is CSARRPGVEQYF. Written as DNA, the CDR3 is TGCAGTGCTAGACGCCCAGGGGTCGAGCAGTACTTC.

In its sample, this clonotype was seen many times. The V gene is TRBV9, the J gene TRBJ1-2, with 8 positions matching TRBD1. V shed 4 bases, J shed 0 bases, and the junction held 5 bases outside the gene matches. Germline V gives CDR1 SGDLS, CDR2 YYNGEE. The CDR3 covers 15 residues. The CDR3 spells CASSSRTGPNYGYTF. CDR3 bases: TGTGCCAGCAGCTCCCGGACAGGGCCTAACTATGGCTACACCTTC.

This clonotype has a single count. A junction boundary mismatches the germline segment, possibly from a read error. V usage is TRBV11-2 and J usage is TRBJ2-5; tentatively, D is TRBD1 or TRBD2 (7 bases each). Germline values: CDR1 SGHAT, CDR2 FQNNGV. The CDR3 has 19 residues. The CDR3 loop reads CASSLGAGGEKSYQETQYF. The DNA of the CDR3 is TGTGCCAGCAGCTTAGGGGCAGGGGGGGAAAAGTCTTACCAAGAGACGCAGTACTTC.

The chain joins TRBV19 to TRBJ2-7, with 9 nucleotides matching TRBD1. The CDR3 covers 14 residues. Trimming removed 6 bases from V and 4 bases from J; junction bases left unmatched: 7. Germline values: CDR1 LNHDA, CDR2 SQIVND (reference sequence). Here the CDR3 reads CASSTGTGLYEQYF. The CDR3 nucleotides read TGTGCCAGTAGCACCGGGACAGGGCTTTACGAGCAGTACTTC.

V gene TRBV6-1 combines with J gene TRBJ2-5, with D maybe TRBD2 (5 bases). Trimming left V 4 bases short and J 7 bases short, with 7 bases between. CDR3 length: 11 amino acids. Looked up from germline, CDR1 is MNHNS and CDR2 is SASEGT. CDR3 bases: TGTGCCAGCAGTGGTCGGGGGACCCAGTACTTC. Translating it yields CASSGRGTQYF.

The V call is TRBV20-1, the J call TRBJ2-1; the D gene is possibly TRBD2 (6 bases). Germline values: CDR1 DFQATT, CDR2 SNEGSKA (reference sequence). The CDR3 sequence is 18 residues long. Trimming pared 0 bases from V and 1 base from J, leaving 19 bases between. The CDR3 spells CSARDRTGKGGSYNEQFF. For the CDR3, the DNA is TGCAGTGCTAGAGATCGAACGGGGAAGGGAGGATCCTACAATGAGCAGTTCTTC.

This clonotype has just one count. Sequence at one end of the junction differs from germline and may be a read error. The chain recombines TRBV24-1 with TRBJ2-7; 7 bases are shared with TRBD1. CDR1 is KGHDR, CDR2 SFDVKD, per germline. The CDR3 length is 15 residues. The CDR3 loop is CASSSRGRQPYEQYF. The DNA for the CDR3 is TGTGCCAGCAGTTCTAGGGGGCGACAGCCCTACGAGCAGTACTTC.